What follows are 24 T cell receptor beta chains derived from one specimen sequenced in a study of blood T cell repertoires in COVID-19. TCRdb keeps only in-frame clones here, not all; method: immunoSEQ multiplex PCR. The data show under 250,000 clones, around three quarters seen once. The sequencing input was peripheral blood. Source of these receptors: a woman in her 70s with acute or convalescent COVID-19.

V and J are TRBV14 and TRBJ1-1, with D tentatively TRBD1 (6 bases). Germline CDR1 SGHDN, CDR2 FVKESK. Trimming pared 2 bases from V and 5 bases from J, leaving 9 bases between. CDR3 size: 13 residues. CDR3 bases: TGTGCCAGCAGCCAACACAGGGATACTGAAGCTTTCTTT. This translates into CASSQHRDTEAFF.

This chain links TRBV28 with TRBJ2-7, with 8 bases fitting TRBD1. The CDR3 is 14 amino acids. V shed 2 bases, J shed 4 bases, and the junction held 4 bases outside the gene matches. Germline V lookup: CDR1 MDHEN, CDR2 SYDVKM. CDR3 loop: CASSLPGGLYEQYF. CDR3 bases: TGTGCCAGCAGTTTACCAGGGGGCTTATACGAGCAGTACTTC.

Only a few counts were recorded for this clone. The chain couples TRBV7-2 to TRBJ2-3, with TRBD1 as a possible D gene (5 bases). Germline CDR1 reads SGHTA; CDR2 reads FQGNSA. The CDR3 runs to 16 residues. The V end was cut by 5 bases, the J end by 4 bases, with 19 bases between. DNA of the CDR3: TGTGCCAGCAGCCATCAGAGACCACAAGGGGCAGATACGCAGTATTTT. Translated: CASSHQRPQGADTQYF.

The V call is TRBV19, the J call TRBJ2-7; 11 nucleotides agree with TRBD2. CDR3 length equals 18 residues. Germline CDR1 LNHDA, CDR2 SQIVND (reference sequence). The J segment lost 7 bases and the V segment lost 0 bases, leaving 14 bases of the junction unmatched. The CDR3 sequence: CASSIEVALGLAAGEQYF. The CDR3 DNA is TGTGCCAGTAGTATAGAGGTCGCTCTGGGACTAGCGGCCGGTGAGCAGTACTTC.

The chain joins TRBV4-1 to TRBJ2-3; D gene ambiguous. Germline V gene lookup returns CDR1 MGHRA and CDR2 YSYEKL. Trimming removed 4 bases from V and 5 bases from J, with 10 bases in between. The CDR3 spans 13 residues. The CDR3 sequence is CASSRSPEDTQYF. CDR3 DNA: TGCGCCAGCAGCCGAAGCCCCGAAGATACGCAGTATTTT.

This CDR3 is CASSLQGRGEKLFF. The CDR3 bases are TGTGCCAGCAGCTTGCAGGGGAGGGGTGAAAAACTGTTTTTT. The chain has TRBV5-4 and TRBJ1-4; maybe TRBD1 (6 bases). The germline gives CDR1 SGHNT, CDR2 YYREEE (reference sequence). CDR3 size: 14 residues. V was shortened by 1 base and J by 7 bases, with 11 bases between the two germline ends. Full variable domain (remainder filled in from reference TRBV5-4 and TRBJ1-4): ETGVTQSPTHLIKTRGQQVTLRCSSQSGHNTVSWYQQALGQGPQFIFQYYREEENGRGNFPPRFSGLQFPNYSSELNVNALELDDSALYLCASSLQGRGEKLFFGSGTQLSVL.

CDR3 nucleotides: TGTGCTAGTGGTTTGGGTACGGCGGCTGGGACTGAAGCTTTCTTT. Its translation: CASGLGTAAGTEAFF. V is TRBV12-5 and J is TRBJ1-1; D remains ambiguous. Germline-derived CDR1 and CDR2 are LGHNT and FRNRAP. The CDR3 has 15 amino acids. The ends were cut back, 1 base at V and 5 bases at J, with 14 bases in the middle. The full variable domain, with the rest looked up from reference TRBV12-5 and TRBJ1-1, is DARVTQTPRHKVTEMGQEVTMRCQPILGHNTVFWYRQTMMQGLELLAYFRNRAPLDDSGMPKDRFSAEMPDATLATLKIQPSEPRDSAVYFCASGLGTAAGTEAFFGQGTRLTVV.

This clone has only a few counts. The J gene is TRBJ1-2, the V gene TRBV28; the D gene is possibly TRBD1 (6 bases). V was clipped by 1 base and J by 6 bases, with 9 bases between them. The CDR3 sequence is 13 residues long. Germline V CDR1 and CDR2: MDHEN, SYDVKM. The CDR3 region has the DNA TGTGCCAGCAGTTTATCCCAGGGGCATGGCTACACCTTC. Protein product: CASSLSQGHGYTF.

The gene calls are TRBV2 and TRBJ2-2, with 8 bases identical to TRBD1. J was trimmed by 8 bases and V by 0 bases; bases with no gene match: 2. Per germline, CDR1 SNHLY and CDR2 FYNNEI. The CDR3 contains 14 residues. CDR3 region: CASSEAHRGGELFF. In DNA, the CDR3 is TGTGCCAGCAGTGAAGCGCACAGGGGGGGGGAGCTGTTTTTT.

This sequence joins TRBV6-5 and TRBJ1-3; TRBD1 aligns across 11 bases. This CDR3 region has 14 residues. V lost 6 bases to trimming and J lost 8 bases; unmatched junction nucleotides: 6. Germline V CDR1 and CDR2: MNHEY, SVGAGI. CDR3 loop: CASRIGQGADTIYF. The CDR3 DNA reads TGTGCCAGCAGGATCGGACAGGGGGCAGACACCATATATTTT.

This clone was recorded once. The genes are TRBV19 and TRBJ2-3, with 8 bases aligning to TRBD2. This CDR3 is built from 15 residues. The J segment lost 4 bases and the V segment lost 3 bases, leaving 6 bases of the junction unmatched. CDR1 is LNHDA, CDR2 SQIVND, per germline (reference sequence). In nucleotides, the CDR3 is TGTGCCAGTAGTATTTCGGGAGGGGCGGCAGATACGCAGTATTTT. It is translated as CASSISGGAADTQYF.

This rearrangement joins TRBV18 to TRBJ2-7; 10 positions agree with TRBD1. Germline V CDR1 and CDR2: KGHSH, LQKENI. The CDR3 runs to 14 residues. The junction had 3 bases not matched to a gene; V was cut back by 5 bases and J by 2 bases. The CDR3 sequence: CASSAGQGAYEQYF. The CDR3, as DNA: TGTGCCAGCTCAGCCGGACAGGGGGCCTACGAGCAGTACTTC.

The CDR3, as DNA: TGTGCCAGCAGGAGCTGGGGCGGGGGAAGGTACGAGCAGTACTTC. It is translated as CASRSWGGGRYEQYF. This chain connects TRBV11-2 to TRBJ2-7, with 7 bases aligning to TRBD2. V gave up 6 bases and J gave up 4 bases; unmatched junction bases: 12. Germline values: CDR1 SGHAT, CDR2 FQNNGV. This CDR3 contains 15 residues. The variable domain in full, completed from reference TRBV11-2 and TRBJ2-7, reads EAGVAQSPRYKIIEKRQSVAFWCNPISGHATLYWYQQILGQGPKLLIQFQNNGVVDDSQLPKDRFSAERLKGVDSTLKIQPAKLEDSAVYLCASRSWGGGRYEQYFGPGTRLTVT.

The chain joins TRBV9 to TRBJ2-1; TRBD1 aligns across 9 bases. Per germline, CDR1 SGDLS and CDR2 YYNGEE. V gave up 4 bases and J gave up 9 bases; unmatched junction bases: 14. CDR3 length: 16 amino acids. For the CDR3, the DNA is TGTGCCAGCAGCTCCACCCCCGGGACAGGGTTGATTGAGCAGTTCTTC. This sequence encodes CASSSTPGTGLIEQFF.

The chain combines TRBV10-3 with TRBJ1-1; no firm D call. Germline V gives CDR1 ENHRY, CDR2 SYGVKD. The CDR3 loop spans 16 amino acids. The V gene lost 0 bases and the J gene lost 1 base, with 12 bases spanning the gap. The CDR3: CAISESRGYGNTEAFF. The CDR3 coding sequence is TGTGCCATCAGTGAGTCGAGAGGGTACGGGAACACTGAAGCTTTCTTT.

V is TRBV24-1 and J is TRBJ2-1; D uncertain. Germline values: CDR1 KGHDR, CDR2 SFDVKD. The CDR3 runs 14 residues. V lost 5 bases to trimming and J lost 5 bases, with 12 bases between them. CDR3 amino acids: CATSVPGRDNEQFF. In nucleotides, the CDR3 is TGTGCCACCAGTGTTCCCGGTCGGGACAATGAGCAGTTCTTC.

This sequence joins TRBV11-2 and TRBJ1-1, with 8 bases identical to TRBD1. The CDR3 runs 13 residues. Germline V gene lookup returns CDR1 SGHAT and CDR2 FQNNGV. V was clipped by 5 bases and J by 8 bases; unmatched bases: 7. The CDR3 spells CASSSSRGLEAFF. In DNA form, the CDR3 reads TGTGCCAGCAGCAGCTCCAGGGGGCTCGAAGCTTTCTTT.

The CDR3 coding sequence is TGTGCCAGCGGGACTAGCGGGAGGGCCTCAGCGACGCAGTATTTT. Protein product: CASGTSGRASATQYF. The chain links TRBV19 to TRBJ2-3, with 16 bases that match TRBD2. The CDR3 spans 15 residues. Germline V gene lookup returns CDR1 LNHDA and CDR2 SQIVND (reference sequence). V shed 9 bases and J 9 bases; nucleotides not matched to a gene: 9.

This clone occurred many times. The V gene is TRBV28, the J gene TRBJ1-5; D remains ambiguous. V lost 3 bases to trimming and J lost 7 bases, with 16 bases between them. This CDR3 comprises 15 residues. The germline CDR1 and CDR2 sequences are MDHEN and SYDVKM. The DNA of the CDR3 is TGTGCCAGCAGTTTTTCTCAGGCGGGTGGGCAGCCCCAGCATTTT. It translates to CASSFSQAGGQPQHF.

This clone showed up just once. The DNA for the CDR3 is TGTGCCAGCAGCACCAACAGGGGGACGGGAAACACCATATATTTT. It encodes CASSTNRGTGNTIYF. V gene TRBV3-1 (or the pseudogene TRBV3-2) combines with J gene TRBJ1-3; 8 bases map to TRBD1. CDR1 and CDR2 from the germline V gene are LGHDT and YNNKEL (reference sequence). V shed 5 bases, J shed 4 bases, and the junction held 7 bases outside the gene matches. This CDR3 contains 15 residues.

J is TRBJ2-7 and V is TRBV2; the match to TRBD1 covers 8 bases. Trimming cost V 5 bases and J 0 bases; bases outside gene matches: 3. CDR1 and CDR2 from the germline V gene are SNHLY and FYNNEI. This CDR3 is 14 amino acids long. This CDR3 is CASSWTGFSYEQYF. CDR3 coding DNA: TGTGCCAGCAGTTGGACAGGGTTCTCCTACGAGCAGTACTTC.

This rearrangement joins TRBV2 to TRBJ1-3; D is unresolved. CDR1 and CDR2 from the germline V gene are SNHLY and FYNNEI. The length of the CDR3 is 12 residues. The V end was cut by 6 bases, the J end by 4 bases, with 7 bases between. CDR3 amino acids: CASRESGNTIYF. The CDR3 DNA reads TGTGCCAGCAGGGAATCGGGAAACACCATATATTTT.

V and J are TRBV24-1 and TRBJ2-1; D perhaps matches TRBD2 (6 bases). The CDR3 runs 15 residues. Trimming took 3 bases from V and 9 from J, leaving 17 bases between them. Germline V lookup: CDR1 KGHDR, CDR2 SFDVKD. The CDR3 protein is CATSDPSGRGSEQFF. As DNA, the CDR3 is TGTGCCACCAGTGATCCCTCCGGGAGAGGAAGTGAGCAGTTCTTC.

This chain joins TRBV4-2 and TRBJ1-5, with 8 bases aligning to TRBD1. Losses at the gene ends were 1 base for V and 3 bases for J; bases not matched to a gene: 5. Germline loops: CDR1 LGHNA, CDR2 YNFKEQ. CDR3 length: 16 amino acids. CDR3 nucleotides: TGTGCCAGCAGCCAAGGGGAGACAGGGGACAATCAGCCCCAGCATTTT. It encodes CASSQGETGDNQPQHF.